The subject of this entry is one T cell receptor (beta chain). No cognate antigen has been identified for it. No base quality information exists; no much larger clone differs at one position. The library came from 5' RACE. Sequenced using an Illumina HiSeq 2500. A second roughly 6 to 11 cycle PCR used a sample-barcoded 5' primer and a J-beta primer mix. Each TCR beta cDNA molecule received a unique molecular identifier from a template-switch 5' adaptor carrying 12 random nucleotides. Each sample yielded at least 2.5 million CDR3-containing paired-end reads. All of the RNA was converted into first-strand cDNA using the Mint cDNA synthesis kit, with a TRBC-specific oligonucleotide serving as the primer. After uracil-DNA glycosylase treatment, a first 18-cycle PCR used universal primers M1SS and BC2_uni_R on all cDNA. Per the authors' processing: Each sample was normalized by randomly selecting 1 million high-quality reads, each carrying a distinct molecular identifier. Instead of being binned into consensus sequences, reads that shared molecular identifiers were thrown out. MiTCR, run with a Q25 quality threshold and the strictest error-elimination algorithm, handled CDR3 identification, clonotype clustering and error correction. A nonparametric unseen species model using Euler transformation provided a lower-bound estimate of total TCR beta diversity. TCRdb's own reprocessing of the public reads used fastp at Q25 and MiXCR and kept productive beta chains. CDR3 protein sequences are deduplicated, and each keeps its most common genes and DNA. In this record, the V and J calls reflect TCRdb's handling and not the investigators' own analysis. For this sample there are around 1,600,000 distinct CDR3 sequences; approximately 42% appear just once. The top ten clonotypes cover over 3.5% of the sample.

The donors were some 39 Caucasian individuals from Russia, aged roughly 6 to 100 years, who were systemically healthy. Around 9.9 milliliters of peripheral blood were collected from each donor into EDTA-treated Vacutainer tubes. Ficoll-Paque density-gradient centrifugation was used to isolate PBMCs, with at least 7 million per sample. Total RNA, at least 6 micrograms per sample, was extracted from PBMCs with Trizol reagent. Naive CD45RAhigh/CD27high T cell percentages were measured by flow cytometry on a PBMC aliquot from every donor. Trimming takes 5 bases from V and 5 bases from J, and the germline ends sit 15 bases apart. The germline V gene (reference sequence) sets CDR1 to MNHEY and CDR2 to SMNVEV. Including the terminal cysteine and phenylalanine, the CDR3 comprises 14 residues. Only the CDR3 part of the read is kept: 42 bases, read in frame from the first base. The sample is drawn from a study of blood T cells in healthy people across ages (dated by TCRdb to the mid-2010s). About the full investigation: In model experiments, template switching captured roughly one uniquely barcoded TCR beta cDNA molecule for every two T cells. The study measured age-related changes in TCR beta repertoire diversity using deep sequencing normalized with unique cDNA molecular identifiers. The study analyzed two additional independent replicas of 1 million unique cDNA reads from the same blood draw for two donors, one aged 18 to 29 and one aged 80 or older. To avoid experimental bias, donors of different ages were randomly spread across the sequencing lanes. Four age groups were formed from the donors: young (average 16 years), middle-aged (around 39), aged (roughly 59) and long-lived (more than 75). The study at large found these results: Estimates of total diversity based on one million sequenced T cells were regarded as lower bounds and as underestimates. Observed TCR beta diversity correlated strongly with the percentage of naive T cells measured by flow cytometry. Donor CMV infection status was unknown, potentially confounding age-related changes in expanded clonotypes. Compared with the aged group, the long-lived group had more naive CD4+ T cells, fewer expanded clones and increased TCR diversity, suggesting age selection. Because profiling used bulk unsorted PBMCs, naive and antigen-experienced compartments could not be compared conclusively. Observed TCR beta diversity per million T cells fell roughly linearly with age, and a significant reduction was already apparent by age about 36.

The sample consisted of blood. The chain is encoded by TRBV27 joined to TRBJ1-1, with TRBD1 tentatively as D gene (6 bases match). This sequence originates from a woman aged 18 to 35 in good health. Here the CDR3 is given as CASSPTPRGTEAFF. The DNA sequence is given as TGTGCCAGCAGTCCAACCCCCAGGGGAACTGAAGCTTTCTTT.